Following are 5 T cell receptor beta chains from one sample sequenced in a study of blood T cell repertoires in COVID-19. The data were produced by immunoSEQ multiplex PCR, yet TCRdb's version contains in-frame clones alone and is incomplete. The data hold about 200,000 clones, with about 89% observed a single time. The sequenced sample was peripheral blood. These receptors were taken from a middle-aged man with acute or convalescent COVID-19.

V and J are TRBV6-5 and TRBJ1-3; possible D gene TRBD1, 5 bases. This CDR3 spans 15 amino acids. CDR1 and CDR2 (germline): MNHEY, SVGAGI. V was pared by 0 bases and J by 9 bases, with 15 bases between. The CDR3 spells CASSYSRVQEGTIYF. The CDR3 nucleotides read TGTGCCAGCAGTTACTCGCGAGTACAGGAAGGCACCATATATTTT.

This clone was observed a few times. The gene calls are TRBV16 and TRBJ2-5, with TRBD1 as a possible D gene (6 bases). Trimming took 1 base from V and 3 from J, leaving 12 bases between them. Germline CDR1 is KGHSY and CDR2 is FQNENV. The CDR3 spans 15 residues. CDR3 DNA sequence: TGTGCCAGCAGCCAATTTATCACAGGGAAAGAGACCCAGTACTTC. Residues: CASSQFITGKETQYF.

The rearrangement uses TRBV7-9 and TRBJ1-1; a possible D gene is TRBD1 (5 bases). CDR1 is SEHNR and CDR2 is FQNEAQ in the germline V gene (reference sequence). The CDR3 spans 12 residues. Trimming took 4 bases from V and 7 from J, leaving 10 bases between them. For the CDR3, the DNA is TGTGCCAGCAGCTCCCAGGACATTGAAGCTTTCTTT. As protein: CASSSQDIEAFF. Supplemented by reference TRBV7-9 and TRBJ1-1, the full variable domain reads DTGVSQNPRHKITKRGQNVTFRCDPISEHNRLYWYRQTLGQGPEFLTYFQNEAQLEKSRLLSDRFSAERPKGSFSTLEIQRTEQGDSAMYLCASSSQDIEAFFGQGTRLTVV.

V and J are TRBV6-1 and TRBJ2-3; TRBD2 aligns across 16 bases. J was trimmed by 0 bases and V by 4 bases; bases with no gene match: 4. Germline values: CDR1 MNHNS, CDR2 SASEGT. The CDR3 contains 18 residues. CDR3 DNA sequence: TGTGCCAGCAGTGGCCCGGGACTAGCGGGGGGGAGCACAGATACGCAGTATTTT. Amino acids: CASSGPGLAGGSTDTQYF.

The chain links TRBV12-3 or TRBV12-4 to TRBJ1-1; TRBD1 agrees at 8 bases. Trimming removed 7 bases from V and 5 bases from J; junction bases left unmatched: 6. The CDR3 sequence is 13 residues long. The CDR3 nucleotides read TGTGCCAGCACCATACAGGGGGTGACTGAAGCTTTCTTT. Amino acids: CASTIQGVTEAFF.